Each of the 6 T cell receptor beta chains below was sequenced from the same sample in a study of blood T cell repertoires in COVID-19. The assay was immunoSEQ multiplex PCR, and TCRdb's table has in-frame clones only and misses some. The sample contains 250,000 or so clones, under 85% of which appear only once. Sequenced input: peripheral blood. The source of these receptors is a human donor in a cohort sampled during active COVID-19.

Only a few counts were recorded for this clone. The chain joins TRBV5-8 to TRBJ1-5; 7 bases align to TRBD1. The CDR3 has 17 residues. Germline V gives CDR1 SGHTS, CDR2 YDEGEE. The V segment lost 7 bases and the J segment 0 bases; nucleotides outside the gene matches: 13. The CDR3 region is CASPRGGYGYSNQPQHF. DNA for the CDR3: TGTGCCAGCCCCCGAGGGGGCTATGGTTATAGCAATCAGCCCCAGCATTTT.

The chain carries TRBV4-1 and TRBJ2-6; a possible D gene is TRBD2 (6 bases). CDR3 length equals 19 residues. V was shortened by 0 bases and J by 0 bases, with 15 bases between the two germline ends. CDR1 and CDR2 from the germline V gene are MGHRA and YSYEKL. CDR3 bases: TGCGCCAGCAGCCAAGAGGGAACGGGAGCCCTCTCTGGGGCCAACGTCCTGACTTTC. Its translation is CASSQEGTGALSGANVLTF.

This sequence joins TRBV4-1 and TRBJ1-4, with D perhaps matching TRBD1 (5 bases). Per the germline V gene, CDR1 is MGHRA and CDR2 is YSYEKL. This CDR3 contains 17 residues. V lost 0 bases and J 0 bases, leaving 11 bases between the germline ends. The CDR3 protein is CASSQDPSGSTNEKLFF. The CDR3 DNA follows: TGCGCCAGCAGCCAAGATCCCTCAGGGTCAACTAATGAAAAACTGTTTTTT.

V and J are TRBV27 and TRBJ2-7, with D tentatively TRBD1 (6 bases). The CDR3 loop spans 14 amino acids. CDR1 is MNHEY and CDR2 is SMNVEV in the germline V gene (reference sequence). The V end was cut by 3 bases, the J end by 5 bases, with 14 bases between. The chain's CDR3 is CASSFAGVTNEQYF. CDR3 coding DNA: TGTGCCAGCAGTTTTGCAGGGGTAACTAACGAGCAGTACTTC.

This clone occurred once. The chain couples TRBV14 to TRBJ2-1; 11 bases match TRBD1. This CDR3 has 16 amino acids. Germline lookup yields CDR1 SGHDN and CDR2 FVKESK. V trimming: 4 bases; J trimming: 3 bases; junction bases outside the gene matches: 5. This CDR3 reads CASSPGTGGYYNEQFF. The CDR3 DNA reads TGTGCCAGCAGCCCCGGGACAGGGGGATACTACAATGAGCAGTTCTTC.

This clone was detected a few times. CDR3 amino acids: CASSLKHGGEAFF. The DNA for the CDR3 is TGTGCCAGCAGCTTAAAGCACGGCGGGGAAGCTTTCTTT. This chain links TRBV7-3 with TRBJ1-1, with unresolved D. The CDR3 covers 13 residues. The germline gives CDR1 SGHTA, CDR2 FQGTGA. The V end lost 1 base, the J end lost 8 bases, and 11 bases lay between the germline ends.